The clone carrying this TCR beta chain was observed at least ten times. The antigen remains undetermined. This sample is part of a study of human T cells and chemical hapten exposure. Turning to the study itself: Slight differences in pooled library volume were the main source of varying TCR yields across samples. Study observations and caveats: Among TCRs, those above 1 in 1000 frequency were unaffected by DPC sensitization.

This CDR3 has 18 amino acids. V lost 1 base and J lost 5; bases outside the gene matches: 12. Germline V gene lookup returns CDR1 LNHNV and CDR2 YYDKDF (reference sequence). Library construction involved attaching unique molecular identifiers to individual cDNA molecules, which allowed quantitative, reproducible TCR counting. Per the study methods: TCRs per sample had a median of 95,638 and ranged from about 20,000 to 750,000. TCRdb recomputed calls from the 5' RACE reads with MiXCR, one row per CDR3 protein. TCRdb, not the original authors, processed these V and J calls. The table has roughly 81,000 distinct CDR3 sequences, approximately 16% seen once. Total RNA extraction was carried out from unfractionated whole blood.

The J gene is TRBJ2-1, the V gene TRBV15; 9 nucleotides match TRBD2. This TCR was recovered from a female donor in good health. CDR3 nucleotide sequence: TGTGCCACCAGCAGAGTTCGCGCCGGGACTAGCATCCACAATGAGCAGTTCTTC. It specifies CATSRVRAGTSIHNEQFF.